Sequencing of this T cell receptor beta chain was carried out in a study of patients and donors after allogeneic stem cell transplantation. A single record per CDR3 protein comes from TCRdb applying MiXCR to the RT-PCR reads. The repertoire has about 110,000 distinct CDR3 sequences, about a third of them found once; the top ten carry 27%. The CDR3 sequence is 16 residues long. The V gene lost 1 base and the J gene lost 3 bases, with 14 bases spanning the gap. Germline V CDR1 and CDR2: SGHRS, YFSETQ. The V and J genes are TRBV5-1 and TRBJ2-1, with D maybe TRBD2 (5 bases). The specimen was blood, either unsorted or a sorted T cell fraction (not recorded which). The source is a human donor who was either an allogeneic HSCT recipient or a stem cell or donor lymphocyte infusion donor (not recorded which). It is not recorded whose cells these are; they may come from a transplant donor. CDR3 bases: TGCGCCAGCAGCTTGCCACTAGTCTCCGTCTACAATGAGCAGTTCTTC. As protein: CASSLPLVSVYNEQFF.